This TCR beta chain appears in the sequencing data of a study of radiotherapy plus CTLA-4 blockade in lung cancer. Study results and limitations: Together with interferon-beta, which increased in serum after radiation, early dynamic changes in blood T cell clones were reportedly the best predictors of response. Radiotherapy was combined with ipilimumab, and tumor-derived TCR clones then expanded in blood.

Sequencing used immunoSEQ multiplex PCR; TCRdb keeps in-frame clones, though not all of them. The sample holds about 45,000 clones, approximately 62% seen once. In the case of this clone: Its antigen is not known.

V lost 4 bases, J lost 4 bases, and 11 bases stayed unmatched. Germline CDR1 and CDR2: KGHSH and LQKENI. The CDR3 is 16 residues long. Focal radiation and CTLA-4 blockade (ipilimumab) were tested in chemo-refractory metastatic non-small-cell lung cancer patients. The sequence derives from a human donor with non-small cell lung cancer who had a partial response to radiotherapy plus ipilimumab. The chain has TRBV18 and TRBJ2-5, with TRBD1 matching 8 bases. The sequencing used peripheral blood, collected from a patient treated with radiotherapy plus ipilimumab. The CDR3 coding sequence is TGTGCCAGCTCACTACAGGACAGGGTAGTATTAGAGACCCAGTACTTC. It specifies CASSLQDRVVLETQYF. Drawing the rest from reference TRBV18 and TRBJ2-5, the complete variable domain is NAGVMQNPRHLVRRRGQEARLRCSPMKGHSHVYWYRQLPEEGLKFMVYLQKENIIDESGMPKERFSAEFPKEGPSILRIQQVVRGDSAAYFCASSLQDRVVLETQYFGPGTRLLVL.